This T cell receptor (beta chain) stems from a study of T cells after yellow fever vaccination. By 5'RACE template switching, TCR cDNA was produced, with a universal primer site and UMIs added in the process. TCRdb ran MiXCR on the 5' RACE reads and lists one entry per CDR3 protein. This sample has around 310,000 distinct CDR3 sequences, with 8.7% found just once. Findings of the study overall: Among primary-vaccination clones, most reappeared after the booster, at approximately 96% for CD4 and around 91% for CD8. A minor fraction of clonotypes spanned both CD4 and CD8 compartments.

V was pared by 5 bases and J by 3 bases, with 6 bases between. The CDR3 covers 13 residues. Germline V lookup: CDR1 KGHDR, CDR2 SFDVKD. With respect to this clonotype: Its antigen is as yet unknown.

The chain employs TRBV24-1 and TRBJ2-2; D gene uncertain. The sample was PBMCs, taken on the day of the first yellow fever vaccination. The source of this sequence is a man aged 18 to 29 who received the YFV17D yellow fever vaccine. This CDR3 reads CATSAVDTGELFF. CDR3 bases: TGTGCCACCAGTGCCGTAGACACCGGGGAGCTGTTTTTT.